Following are 18 T cell receptor beta chains from one sample sequenced in a study of blood T cell repertoires in COVID-19 (dated by TCRdb to the early 2020s). Library method: the immunoSEQ multiplex PCR assay. Sourced from immuneACCESS, this table was stored by TCRdb with only in-frame sequences that have V and J called. A share of the clones is absent; for the studies checked, an unresolved V gene accounts for under half, and the remainder has no known explanation. For this sample there are about 170,000 clones; approximately 87% appear just once. The ten biggest clones cover 9.5% to 12% of the sample. Sequencing used peripheral blood. These receptors all come from a woman aged 60-70 years with COVID-19, enrolled during active disease.

The genes are TRBV6-5 and TRBJ2-7; the match to TRBD2 covers 13 bases. CDR1 and CDR2 from the germline V gene are MNHEY and SVGAGI. After removal of 4 bases from V and 4 bases from J, the junction contained 7 bases not matched to a gene. This CDR3 has 16 amino acids. The CDR3, as DNA: TGTGCCAGCAGTTTACTAGCGGGAGGGTCACCTTACGAGCAGTACTTC. It encodes CASSLLAGGSPYEQYF.

Comments on this clone: Its ends do not fully match the called genes, so a read error is possible. The chain joins TRBV30 to TRBJ1-6; tentative D call: TRBD1 (5 bases). Germline CDR1 and CDR2: GTSNPN and SVGIG (reference sequence). The CDR3 totals 15 residues. The CDR3 coding sequence is TGTGCCTGGAGTGTAGGGGCCTCCTCTAATTCACCCCTCCACTTT. Protein: CAWSVGASSNSPLHF.

This clone was counted only a few times. The V and J genes are TRBV3-1 (or the pseudogene TRBV3-2) and TRBJ2-5; 10 bases line up with TRBD2. Germline CDR1 and CDR2: LGHDT and YNNKEL (reference sequence). V dropped 0 bases and J dropped 1; count of bases not matched to a gene: 2. The CDR3 covers 16 residues. CDR3 sequence: CASSQELAGTQETQYF. CDR3 DNA sequence: TGTGCCAGCAGCCAAGAACTAGCGGGAACCCAAGAGACCCAGTACTTC.

V and J are TRBV9 and TRBJ1-4; a possible D gene is TRBD1 (5 bases). The CDR3 is 15 amino acids. In germline, CDR1 is SGDLS, CDR2 YYNGEE. V was pared by 2 bases and J by 0 bases, with 8 bases between. The DNA for the CDR3 is TGTGCCAGCAGCGTGGACATTTCAACTAATGAAAAACTGTTTTTT. Translating gives CASSVDISTNEKLFF.

V gene TRBV6-2 or TRBV6-3 combines with J gene TRBJ2-1; TRBD2 matches 16 bases. Germline CDR1 and CDR2: MNHEY and SVGEGT. Trimming took 5 bases from V and 1 from J; bases not matched to a gene: 8. The CDR3 has 19 residues. The CDR3 sequence: CASSTGGLAGGISYNEQFF. In DNA, the CDR3 is TGTGCCAGCAGTACCGGGGGACTAGCGGGAGGGATTTCCTACAATGAGCAGTTCTTC.

The chain links TRBV18 to TRBJ1-2; D possibly corresponds to TRBD1 (5 bases). Germline CDR1 reads KGHSH; CDR2 reads LQKENI. Trimming pared 1 base from V and 4 bases from J, leaving 13 bases between. The CDR3 sequence is 15 residues long. The CDR3 loop is CASSPLRGEIYGYTF. The CDR3 DNA reads TGTGCCAGCTCACCACTCCGGGGGGAGATCTATGGCTACACCTTC.

V gene TRBV24-1 combines with J gene TRBJ1-4; D might be TRBD1 (6 bases). The CDR3 has 15 residues. The V end lost 5 bases, the J end lost 5 bases, and 14 bases lay between the germline ends. Germline loops: CDR1 KGHDR, CDR2 SFDVKD. This CDR3 is CATSVGGLQNEKLFF. CDR3 coding DNA: TGTGCCACCAGTGTAGGGGGATTACAAAATGAAAAACTGTTTTTT.

J is TRBJ1-1 and V is TRBV28, with no clear D. Trimming shortened V by 8 bases and J by 3 bases, and 7 bases separated the two germline ends. CDR1 MDHEN and CDR2 SYDVKM come from the germline V gene. The CDR3 is made up of 11 amino acids. CDR3 sequence (DNA): TGTGCCAGCCAGGTTCACACTGAAGCTTTCTTT. Protein: CASQVHTEAFF.

The gene calls are TRBV6-5 and TRBJ1-6; unclear D gene. Germline V gene lookup returns CDR1 MNHEY and CDR2 SVGAGI. The CDR3 has 15 amino acids. Trimming cost V 2 bases and J 6 bases, with 11 bases left between them. CDR3 in amino acids: CASSYRSPGNSPLHF. In nucleotides, the CDR3 is TGTGCCAGCAGTTACCGGTCCCCTGGTAATTCACCCCTCCACTTT.

This chain connects TRBV5-4 to TRBJ1-1; D may be TRBD1 (6 bases). CDR1 and CDR2 from the germline V gene are SGHNT and YYREEE (reference sequence). V lost 1 base and J 3 bases, leaving 10 bases between the germline ends. This CDR3 spans 14 amino acids. The CDR3 is CASSLKGGDTEAFF. CDR3 coding DNA: TGTGCCAGCAGCTTGAAAGGGGGAGACACTGAAGCTTTCTTT. Supplemented by reference TRBV5-4 and TRBJ1-1, the full variable domain reads ETGVTQSPTHLIKTRGQQVTLRCSSQSGHNTVSWYQQALGQGPQFIFQYYREEENGRGNFPPRFSGLQFPNYSSELNVNALELDDSALYLCASSLKGGDTEAFFGQGTRLTVV.

V is TRBV25-1 and J is TRBJ1-6; D unclear. V dropped 0 bases and J dropped 12 bases, with 12 bases sitting between them. Germline assignment: CDR1 MGHDK and CDR2 SYGVNS. The CDR3 totals 14 residues. The CDR3 DNA reads TGTGCCAGCAGTGAATACGGGCGGGAATTACCCCTCCACTTT. The encoded protein is CASSEYGRELPLHF.

The CDR3 loop is CSVGLQTAARGYTF. For the CDR3, the DNA is TGCAGCGTTGGCTTGCAAACCGCCGCCAGAGGCTACACCTTC. The chain is built from TRBV29-1 and TRBJ1-2; D is ambiguous. CDR1 SQVTM and CDR2 ANQGSEA come from the germline V gene. Deletions cut 4 bases from V and 8 bases from J, with 20 bases between. The CDR3 loop spans 14 amino acids.

The J gene is TRBJ2-7, the V gene TRBV2; 8 bases map to TRBD1. The ends lost 8 bases at V and 1 base at J; junction bases unmatched: 4. The CDR3 totals 13 residues. Germline V gene sequence: CDR1 SNHLY, CDR2 FYNNEI. For the CDR3, the DNA is TGTGCCAGCCGGACAGGGCCTTCCTACGAGCAGTACTTC. Translating gives CASRTGPSYEQYF.

The sample holds one count of this clone. The gene calls are TRBV2 and TRBJ2-5, with D unresolved. This CDR3 has 13 residues. Trimming pared 7 bases from V and 5 bases from J, leaving 14 bases between. Germline V gene lookup returns CDR1 SNHLY and CDR2 FYNNEI. The CDR3 bases are TGTGCCAGCAAGAGAACAGATGGGGAGACCCAGTACTTC. Its translation is CASKRTDGETQYF.

This chain links TRBV5-1 with TRBJ2-1; maybe TRBD2 (5 bases). Germline V gives CDR1 SGHRS, CDR2 YFSETQ. V gave up 6 bases and J gave up 2 bases, with 9 bases separating them. This CDR3 is 13 amino acids long. The CDR3 reads CASMSGAYNEQFF. CDR3 in DNA: TGCGCCAGCATGAGCGGTGCCTACAATGAGCAGTTCTTC.

A note on this clone: The junction shows a germline mismatch at one end, possibly a read error. Other nucleotide sequences in the sample specify the same CDR3. CDR3 amino acids: CASSWTGTFTHEQYF. Written as DNA, the CDR3 is TGCGCCAGCAGCTGGACAGGGACGTTTACCCACGAGCAGTATTTC. The chain employs TRBV5-1 and TRBJ2-7; 8 positions match TRBD1. The CDR3 runs 15 residues. Germline values: CDR1 SGHRS, CDR2 YFSETQ.

The V and J genes are TRBV5-1 and TRBJ1-4; D uncertain. This CDR3 is 14 amino acids long. Germline CDR1 and CDR2: SGHRS and YFSETQ. The V end was cut by 0 bases, the J end by 8 bases, with 11 bases between. This CDR3 is CASSLGPRGEKLFF. The DNA for the CDR3 is TGCGCCAGCAGCTTGGGACCGAGAGGAGAAAAACTGTTTTTT.

This clone appeared a few times. The genes are TRBV6-2 or TRBV6-3 and TRBJ1-3, with unresolved D. With 0 bases removed from V and 3 bases from J, the gap between germline ends came to 18 bases. The length of the CDR3 is 18 residues. CDR1 is MNHEY and CDR2 is SVGEGT in the germline V gene. The CDR3 here is CASSYSTFERTFGNTIYF. For the CDR3, the DNA is TGTGCCAGCAGTTACTCGACATTTGAGAGAACCTTTGGAAACACCATATATTTT.